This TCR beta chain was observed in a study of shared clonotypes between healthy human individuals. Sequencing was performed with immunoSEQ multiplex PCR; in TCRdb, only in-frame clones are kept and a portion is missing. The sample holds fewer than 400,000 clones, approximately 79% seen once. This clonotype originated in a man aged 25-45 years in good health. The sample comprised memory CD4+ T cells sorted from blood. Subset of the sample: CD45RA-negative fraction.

The CDR3 loop reads CASSIGQGGTGELFF. CDR3 DNA: TGTGCCAGTAGTATCGGACAGGGGGGCACCGGGGAGCTGTTTTTT. This chain connects TRBV19 to TRBJ2-2, with 10 bases aligning to TRBD1. In germline, CDR1 is LNHDA, CDR2 SQIVND (reference sequence). The trim removed 3 bases at V and 4 bases at J, leaving 2 bases unmatched. The CDR3 runs to 15 residues. The full variable domain, with the rest looked up from reference TRBV19 and TRBJ2-2, is DGGITQSPKYLFRKEGQNVTLSCEQNLNHDAMYWYRQDPGQGLRLIYYSQIVNDFQKGDIAEGYSVSREKKESFPLTVTSAQKNPTAFYLCASSIGQGGTGELFFGEGSRLTVL.